Below are 24 T cell receptor beta chains sequenced from a single sample in a study of blood T cell repertoires in COVID-19 (dated by TCRdb to 2020 to 2022). The receptor library was made with the immunoSEQ multiplex PCR assay. This immuneACCESS table, as held by TCRdb, lists in-frame sequences with V and J called but not all clones. Of the missing ones, under half trace to an unresolved V gene in checked studies; the others have no known cause. Across this sample there are roughly 230,000 clones, with about 83% seen only once. The ten biggest clones cover 5.5% of the sample. The source material was peripheral blood. These receptors originate from a human donor in a cohort sampled during active COVID-19.

J is TRBJ2-1 and V is TRBV19; 7 bases fit TRBD1. The V segment lost 6 bases and the J segment 9 bases; nucleotides outside the gene matches: 11. The CDR3 is 14 residues long. From germline, CDR1 is LNHDA and CDR2 SQIVND (reference sequence). CDR3 in DNA: TGTGCCAGTAGGACAGGGTCGAGTAATGGTGAGCAGTTCTTC. Translated, it gives CASRTGSSNGEQFF.

The V call is TRBV27, the J call TRBJ1-5; no definite D call. This CDR3 has 13 amino acids. The germline CDR1 and CDR2 sequences are MNHEY and SMNVEV (reference sequence). V lost 5 bases and J lost 0, with 5 bases in between. CDR3 region: CASSRLSNQPQHF. CDR3 nucleotides: TGTGCCAGCAGTCGACTTAGCAATCAGCCCCAGCATTTT.

The chain employs TRBV4-1 and TRBJ2-1; D uncertain. Germline V CDR1 and CDR2: MGHRA, YSYEKL. This CDR3 has 14 amino acids. V shed 2 bases and J shed 5 bases, with 10 bases lying between them. The CDR3 bases are TGCGCCAGCAGCCAACCTCTTTTAAACAATGAGCAGTTCTTC. This gives the protein CASSQPLLNNEQFF.

V gene TRBV5-6 combines with J gene TRBJ1-3; 10 nucleotides line up with TRBD1. Germline V gene data show CDR1 as SGHDT and CDR2 as YYEEEE. The CDR3 has 16 amino acids. V lost 6 bases, J lost 1 base, and 7 bases stayed unmatched. Written as DNA, the CDR3 is TGTGCCAGCACTGCCAGGGACAGGGGATCTGGAAACACCATATATTTT. It codes for CASTARDRGSGNTIYF.

This clone was observed once. The chain links TRBV27 to TRBJ1-5, with TRBD1 matching over 7 bases. CDR3 length: 15 residues. The germline gives CDR1 MNHEY, CDR2 SMNVEV (reference sequence). Trimming at V came to 3 bases and at J to 5 bases, leaving 7 bases not matched to a gene. CDR3 nucleotides: TGTGCCAGCAGTTTCACCTACAGGGGCGATCAGCCCCAGCATTTT. As protein: CASSFTYRGDQPQHF.

This clone has a single count. V usage is TRBV18 and J usage is TRBJ1-5; D is possibly TRBD1 (5 bases). V was trimmed by 8 bases and J by 2 bases, leaving 16 bases between them. Per the germline V gene, CDR1 is KGHSH and CDR2 is LQKENI. The CDR3 runs to 15 residues. The CDR3 sequence is CASAQGGSGNQPQHF. CDR3 DNA: TGTGCCAGCGCTCAGGGAGGCTCTGGCAATCAGCCCCAGCATTTT. Supplemented by reference TRBV18 and TRBJ1-5, the full variable domain reads NAGVMQNPRHLVRRRGQEARLRCSPMKGHSHVYWYRQLPEEGLKFMVYLQKENIIDESGMPKERFSAEFPKEGPSILRIQQVVRGDSAAYFCASAQGGSGNQPQHFGDGTRLSIL.

The chain combines TRBV19 with TRBJ2-7; TRBD2 agrees at 11 bases. V shed 3 bases, J shed 0 bases, and the junction held 4 bases outside the gene matches. The CDR3 runs 16 residues. The germline V gene encodes CDR1 LNHDA and CDR2 SQIVND (reference sequence). The CDR3 DNA is TGTGCCAGTAGTATTGGGACTAGCGGACACTCCTACGAGCAGTACTTC. Protein product: CASSIGTSGHSYEQYF.

The V call is TRBV2, the J call TRBJ2-2, with TRBD2 as a possible D gene (6 bases). The CDR3 sequence is 14 residues long. V shed 5 bases and J shed 8 bases, with 15 bases lying between them. Germline CDR1 is SNHLY and CDR2 is FYNNEI. For the CDR3, the DNA is TGTGCCAGCAGTCTCCGGGACTCCTATGGGGAGCTGTTTTTT. Residues: CASSLRDSYGELFF.

The genes are TRBV10-1 and TRBJ2-3; D remains ambiguous. Germline values: CDR1 WNHNN, CDR2 SYGVQD (reference sequence). V was clipped by 0 bases and J by 4 bases, with 8 bases between them. The CDR3 has 14 amino acids. The CDR3 region is CASSESVTADTQYF. The CDR3 DNA sequence: TGCGCCAGCAGTGAGTCTGTTACGGCAGATACGCAGTATTTT.

This clone appeared once. The V and J genes are TRBV6-5 and TRBJ1-3, with D possibly being TRBD1 (5 bases). V was clipped by 8 bases and J by 0 bases, with 14 bases between them. Germline V gene lookup returns CDR1 MNHEY and CDR2 SVGAGI. The CDR3 extends over 15 amino acids. CDR3 loop: CASFGGSLSGNTIYF. The CDR3 DNA reads TGTGCCAGCTTCGGGGGGTCCCTCTCTGGAAACACCATATATTTT.

This CDR3 is CASSSDRGVYEAFF. CDR3 nucleotides: TGTGCCAGCAGCTCGGACAGGGGCGTTTACGAAGCTTTCTTT. The V gene is TRBV5-4, the J gene TRBJ1-1; 9 bases agree with TRBD1. The germline gives CDR1 SGHNT, CDR2 YYREEE (reference sequence). After removal of 3 bases from V and 8 bases from J, the junction contained 8 bases not matched to a gene. This CDR3 is 14 amino acids long.

The chain recombines TRBV11-3 with TRBJ2-5; 10 nucleotides match TRBD1. This CDR3 is built from 15 residues. V shed 5 bases, J shed 5 bases, and the junction held 8 bases outside the gene matches. The V gene's germline CDR1 is SGHNT and CDR2 YENEEA. The CDR3 here is CASSTGQGVYETQYF. Here the CDR3 DNA reads TGTGCCAGCAGCACAGGACAGGGGGTATACGAGACCCAGTACTTC.

The CDR3 DNA reads as TGCGCCAGCAGCTTGGGGTATGAGGCATCCTACGAGCAGTACTTC. It specifies CASSLGYEASYEQYF. This chain joins TRBV5-1 and TRBJ2-7; D gene uncertain. CDR1 is SGHRS, CDR2 YFSETQ, per germline. The CDR3 has 15 amino acids. V gave up 0 bases and J gave up 1 base, with 11 bases separating them.

This clone was seen only a few times. The rearrangement links TRBV15 to TRBJ2-7; perhaps TRBD2 as D (5 bases). Germline V gene data show CDR1 as LNHNV and CDR2 as YYDKDF (reference sequence). Deletions cut 1 base from V and 0 bases from J, with 7 bases between. The CDR3 is 14 residues long. CDR3 DNA: TGTGCCACCAGCAGAGGACTAAACTCCTACGAGCAGTACTTC. It codes for CATSRGLNSYEQYF.

The chain uses TRBV30 and TRBJ1-2; the D is unclear. The CDR3 has 15 residues. Per germline, CDR1 GTSNPN and CDR2 SVGIG (reference sequence). Between the trimmed V and J ends, which lost 4 bases and 2 bases, there was a span of 17 bases. CDR3 in DNA: TGTGCCTGGACCCTGGGAGTCCGGTGGAACTATGGCTACACCTTC. It yields the protein CAWTLGVRWNYGYTF.

The CDR3 nucleotides read TGTGCCAGCAGCCCGCCGAGTAACACCGGGGAGCTGTTTTTT. Its protein is CASSPPSNTGELFF. The chain couples TRBV28 to TRBJ2-2; D is uncertain. The CDR3 has 14 residues. Per germline, CDR1 MDHEN and CDR2 SYDVKM. Trimming pared 6 bases from V and 2 bases from J, leaving 10 bases between. Complete variable domain (other parts from reference TRBV28 and TRBJ2-2): DVKVTQSSRYLVKRTGEKVFLECVQDMDHENMFWYRQDPGLGLRLIYFSYDVKMKEKGDIPEGYSVSREKKERFSLILESASTNQTSMYLCASSPPSNTGELFFGEGSRLTVL.

J is TRBJ2-7 and V is TRBV10-1, with 9 nucleotides matching TRBD1. The germline gives CDR1 WNHNN, CDR2 SYGVQD (reference sequence). The J segment lost 2 bases and the V segment lost 5 bases, leaving 7 bases of the junction unmatched. This CDR3 spans 15 amino acids. This chain's CDR3 is CASSFSGTGTYEQYF. The CDR3 nucleotides are TGCGCCAGCAGTTTCTCCGGGACAGGGACCTACGAGCAGTACTTC.

This chain connects TRBV13 to TRBJ2-3; 14 nucleotides line up with TRBD2. The CDR3 loop spans 17 amino acids. With V trimmed by 0 bases and J by 4 bases, 3 bases remained unmatched. Germline values: CDR1 PRHDT, CDR2 FYEKMQ (reference sequence). CDR3: CASSLGGLAGVADTQYF. CDR3 bases: TGTGCCAGCAGCTTAGGGGGACTAGCGGGGGTGGCAGATACGCAGTATTTT.

This chain joins TRBV15 and TRBJ2-1; D is uncertain. This CDR3 is built from 14 residues. Per germline, CDR1 LNHNV and CDR2 YYDKDF (reference sequence). The V and J ends lost 1 base and 6 bases respectively, with 10 bases between them. The CDR3 bases are TGTGCCACCAGCAGAGGGCCCCACCCCAATGAGCAGTTCTTC. Translation gives CATSRGPHPNEQFF.

The V gene is TRBV4-1, the J gene TRBJ2-7; 7 nucleotides align to TRBD1. The V gene's germline CDR1 is MGHRA and CDR2 YSYEKL. V trimming: 1 base; J trimming: 3 bases; junction bases outside the gene matches: 6. The CDR3 length is 15 residues. CDR3 loop: CASSQVRDRLYEQYF. CDR3 sequence (DNA): TGCGCCAGCAGCCAAGTTCGGGACAGACTCTACGAGCAGTACTTC.

The chain has TRBV12-3 or TRBV12-4 and TRBJ1-2; 8 bases line up with TRBD1. The CDR3 length is 13 residues. After removal of 4 bases from V and 7 bases from J, the junction contained 5 bases not matched to a gene. CDR3 coding DNA: TGTGCCAGCAGTTCAGGACAGGGTAGTGGCTACACCTTC. It specifies CASSSGQGSGYTF.

The chain uses TRBV10-1 and TRBJ2-5; TRBD1 might be the D (6 bases). V lost 5 bases, J lost 2 bases, and 12 bases lay in between. From germline, CDR1 is WNHNN and CDR2 SYGVQD (reference sequence). The CDR3 runs 14 residues. Here the CDR3 DNA reads TGCGCCAGCAGTCCCGGACAGAATCAAGAGACCCAGTACTTC. Its protein is CASSPGQNQETQYF.

CDR3 in amino acids: CASSQDRTSGYEQYF. In DNA, the CDR3 is TGTGCCAGCAGCCAAGACCGGACTAGCGGCTACGAGCAGTACTTC. The gene calls are TRBV4-2 and TRBJ2-7; 10 nucleotides agree with TRBD2. The CDR3 totals 15 residues. With V trimmed by 0 bases and J by 3 bases, 2 bases remained unmatched. CDR1 and CDR2 (germline): LGHNA, YNFKEQ.

This chain uses TRBV5-5 with TRBJ2-1; no reliable D call. This CDR3 is built from 15 residues. Germline V CDR1 and CDR2: SGHKS, YYEKEE (reference sequence). V was pared by 0 bases and J by 2 bases, with 9 bases between. Here the CDR3 DNA reads TGTGCCAGCAGCTTGGAAGCGTTCCCCTACAATGAGCAGTTCTTC. Encoded protein: CASSLEAFPYNEQFF.